Detailed here is one T cell receptor beta chain. This CDR3 spans 12 amino acids. The germline V gene encodes CDR1 SGHDN and CDR2 FVKESK. Trimming cost V 2 bases and J 6 bases, with 7 bases left between them. This sample was taken from a study of blood T cell repertoires in COVID-19. The assay was immunoSEQ multiplex PCR, and TCRdb's table has in-frame clones only and misses some. The table shows around 400,000 clones, with around 87% occurring only once. The TCR sequence derives from a woman in her sixties or seventies with COVID-19, enrolled during active disease. This sequence joins TRBV14 and TRBJ1-2, with unresolved D. Source material: peripheral blood. CDR3 coding DNA: TGTGCCAGCAGCCAACTGAGGAATGGCTACACCTTC. It is translated as CASSQLRNGYTF.